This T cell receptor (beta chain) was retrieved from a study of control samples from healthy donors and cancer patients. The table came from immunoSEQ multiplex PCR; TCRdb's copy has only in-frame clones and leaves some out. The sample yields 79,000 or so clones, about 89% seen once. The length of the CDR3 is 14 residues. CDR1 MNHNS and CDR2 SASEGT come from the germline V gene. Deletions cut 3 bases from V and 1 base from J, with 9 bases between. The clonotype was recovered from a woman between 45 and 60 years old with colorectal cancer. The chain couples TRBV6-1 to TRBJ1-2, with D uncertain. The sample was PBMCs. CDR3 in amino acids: CASSDPGINYGYTF. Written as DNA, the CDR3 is TGTGCCAGCAGTGATCCAGGAATTAACTATGGCTACACCTTC.